Shown below are 5 T cell receptor beta chains from a single sample sequenced in a study of identical twins. TCRdb independently ran MiXCR on the 5' RACE reads; one entry per CDR3 protein. Among some 1,700,000 distinct CDR3 sequences listed, under 35% were seen once. Sequencing was done on a sample of cord blood. These TCRs come from a newborn girl in good health.

A note on this clonotype: Possible read error: a much larger clone is one base away. This chain uses TRBV4-2 with TRBJ2-1; possibly TRBD1 or TRBD2 for D (5 bases each). The germline V and J ends were trimmed by 0 bases and 13 bases, with 7 bases remaining between them. The germline gives CDR1 LGHNA, CDR2 YNFKEQ. This CDR3 has 11 amino acids. CDR3 DNA sequence: TGTGCCAGCAGCCAAGAGGGGGACCAGTTCTTC. Amino acids: CASSQEGDQFF.

This clonotype was picked up one time. The chain combines TRBV25-1 with TRBJ2-5; TRBD2 agrees at 8 bases. Per germline, CDR1 MGHDK and CDR2 SYGVNS. The CDR3 runs to 12 residues. J lost 11 bases, V lost 2 bases, and 4 bases had no gene match. The chain's CDR3 is CASSESGSEQYF. CDR3 bases: TGTGCCAGCAGTGAAAGCGGGAGTGAGCAGTACTTC. The full variable domain, with the rest looked up from reference TRBV25-1 and TRBJ2-5, is EADIYQTPRYLVIGTGKKITLECSQTMGHDKMYWYQQDPGMELHLIHYSYGVNSTEKGDLSSESTVSRIRTEHFPLTLESARPSHTSQYLCASSESGSEQYFGPGTRLLVL.

This clonotype was seen ten or more times. The chain is built from TRBV28 and TRBJ2-7, with 14 positions matching TRBD2. CDR1 is MDHEN and CDR2 is SYDVKM in the germline V gene. The CDR3 covers 18 residues. The V segment lost 4 bases and the J segment 3 bases; nucleotides outside the gene matches: 11. In nucleotides, the CDR3 is TGTGCCAGCAGTTCAGGACTAGCGGGAGGAAGGACTTTCTACGAGCAGTACTTC. It translates to CASSSGLAGGRTFYEQYF.

The sample holds a few counts of this clonotype. The chain has TRBV7-8 and TRBJ2-3; D might be TRBD2 (5 bases). This CDR3 has 15 amino acids. Germline values: CDR1 SGHVS, CDR2 FQNEAQ. With 3 bases removed from V and 0 bases from J, the gap between germline ends came to 10 bases. As DNA, the CDR3 is TGTGCCAGCAGCTTTGAGGGCCCAAGCACAGATACGCAGTATTTT. Its protein is CASSFEGPSTDTQYF.

A note on this clonotype: A read error is possible here, since a much larger clone lies one base away. The rearrangement joins TRBV7-2 to TRBJ2-5; D possibly uses TRBD1 or TRBD2 (5 bases each). The CDR3 consists of 14 residues. The germline V gene encodes CDR1 SGHTA and CDR2 FQGNSA. The CDR3: CAGSFGTRVETQYF. The CDR3 nucleotides are TGTGCCGGCAGCTTCGGGACGAGGGTAGAGACCCAGTACTTC. The full variable domain, with the rest looked up from reference TRBV7-2 and TRBJ2-5, is GAGVSQSPSNKVTEKGKDVELRCDPISGHTALYWYRQSLGQGLEFLIYFQGNSAPDKSGLPSDRFSAERTGGSVSTLTIQRTQQEDSAVYLCAGSFGTRVETQYFGPGTRLLVL.